This T cell receptor beta chain appears in the sequencing data of a study of cytomegalovirus exposure and HLA in healthy donors. This clone was counted between two and nine times. V was pared by 5 bases and J by 10 bases, with 20 bases between. This CDR3 contains 15 residues. Germline V gives CDR1 MNHEY, CDR2 SMNVEV (reference sequence). Generated by immunoSEQ multiplex PCR, the TCRdb table keeps only in-frame clones and is missing some. The table records roughly 190,000 clones, about 89% of them present only once. The origin of this receptor is a man aged 25-45 years in good health and CMV-seropositive. The gene calls are TRBV27 and TRBJ1-4; possible D gene TRBD1, 6 bases. Sequencing was done on a sample of PBMCs. The CDR3 sequence is CASSDGRGQIGKLFF. In nucleotides, the CDR3 is TGTGCCAGCAGTGACGGGCGGGGACAAATCGGAAAACTGTTTTTT. The whole variable domain, filled in from reference TRBV27 and TRBJ1-4, reads EAQVTQNPRYLITVTGKKLTVTCSQNMNHEYMSWYRQDPGLGLRQIYYSMNVEVTDKGDVPEGYKVSRKEKRNFPLILESPSPNQTSLYFCASSDGRGQIGKLFFGSGTQLSVL.